A selection of T cell receptor beta chains follows, all from one sample in a study of blood T cell repertoires in COVID-19. Assay: immunoSEQ multiplex PCR; the TCRdb copy retains only in-frame clones and omits some. In the table there are nearly 350,000 clones, about nine tenths of which are singletons. The sequenced sample was peripheral blood. The receptors here all came from an older woman with COVID-19, enrolled during active disease. Both conserved end residues are part of each CDR3. A D gene is named only where the DNA matches it firmly. Clone sizes are given selectively: once, few, many, or a class where the clone is expanded.

j_gene,abundance,d_gene,len,v_gene,CDR3nt,CDR3aa
TRBJ1-5,-,TRBD1,15,TRBV10-2,TGCGCCAGCAGTGAAACGACAGGGTTAAGTCAGCCCCAGCATTTT,CASSETTGLSQPQHF
TRBJ1-2,-,TRBD1,14,TRBV5-6,TGTGCCAGCACCTCCGGGACAGGGGGCGGTGGCTACACCTTC,CASTSGTGGGGYTF
TRBJ1-4,-,TRBD1,15,TRBV24-1,TGTGCCACCAGTGATTCCAGGGGGCCCGCCGGAAAACTGTTTTTT,CATSDSRGPAGKLFF
TRBJ1-2,-,-,16,TRBV10-3,TGTGCCATCAGTAACCCTGGGACACCAGCTAACTATGGCTACACCTTC,CAISNPGTPANYGYTF
TRBJ1-1,-,TRBD1,16,TRBV4-1,TGCGCCAGCAGCCAAGTCGCCGGGACAGGGAAACCTGAAGCTTTCTTT,CASSQVAGTGKPEAFF
TRBJ1-6,-,-,16,TRBV3-1/TRBV3-2,TGTGCCAGCAGCCAAGATGGTGCAGGGTATAATTCACCCCTCCACTTT,CASSQDGAGYNSPLHF
TRBJ1-2,few,-,13,TRBV7-2,TGTGCCAGCAGCTTCGACAGGAACTATGGCTACACCTTC,CASSFDRNYGYTF
TRBJ1-6,-,TRBD1,16,TRBV4-3,TGCGCCAGCAGCGTCCTTCCGGGACAGGGCGGATCACCCCTCCACTTT,CASSVLPGQGGSPLHF
TRBJ1-2,-,-,17,TRBV27,TGTGCCAGCAGTTTATCTTTGGTTGGGGGCAGGGTTACCGGCTACACCTTC,CASSLSLVGGRVTGYTF
TRBJ2-7,-,-,16,TRBV6-6,TGTGCCAGCAGTTACGGTTCGAGCGCCAGCTCCTACGAGCAGTACTTC,CASSYGSSASSYEQYF
TRBJ1-6,-,-,15,TRBV7-8,TGTGCCAGCAGCTTAGGCGCGCCGCCGGTTTCACCCCTCCACTTT,CASSLGAPPVSPLHF
TRBJ1-6,once,-,16,TRBV27,TGTGCCAGCAGACCGACAGCCTTCTCCTATAATTCACCCCTCCACTTT,CASRPTAFSYNSPLHF
TRBJ2-1,-,TRBD1,18,TRBV24-1,TGTGCCACCAGTGGTACAGGGGGTGCCGCTAGCTCCTACAATGAGCAGTTCTTC,CATSGTGGAASSYNEQFF
TRBJ2-1,-,-,14,TRBV20-1,TGCAGTGCTAGTCATGGAGGGGCCCCAAGAGAGCAGTTCTTC,CSASHGGAPREQFF
TRBJ2-3,-,TRBD2,15,TRBV6-6,TGTGCCAGCAGTCAACTAGCGGGGGTTCCAGATACGCAGTATTTT,CASSQLAGVPDTQYF
TRBJ1-2,-,-,13,TRBV18,TGTGCCAGCTCACCTGAGGGAAGCTATGGCTACACCTTC,CASSPEGSYGYTF
TRBJ1-5,-,TRBD1,16,TRBV5-1,TGCGCCAGCAGCTTGGCCGGGACAGGGGTATATCAGCCCCAGCATTTT,CASSLAGTGVYQPQHF